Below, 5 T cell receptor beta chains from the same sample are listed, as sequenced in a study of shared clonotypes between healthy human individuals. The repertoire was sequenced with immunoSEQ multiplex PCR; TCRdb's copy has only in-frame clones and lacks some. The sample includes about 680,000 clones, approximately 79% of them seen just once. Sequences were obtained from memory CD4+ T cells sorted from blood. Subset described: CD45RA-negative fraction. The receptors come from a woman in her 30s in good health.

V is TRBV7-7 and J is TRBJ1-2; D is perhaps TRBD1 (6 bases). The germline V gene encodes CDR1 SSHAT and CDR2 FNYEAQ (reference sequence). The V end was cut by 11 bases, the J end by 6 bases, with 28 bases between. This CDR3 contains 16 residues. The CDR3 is CAPKGPRDDKGDGYTF. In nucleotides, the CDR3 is TGTGCCCCCAAAGGGCCCAGGGACGACAAGGGGGATGGCTACACCTTC.

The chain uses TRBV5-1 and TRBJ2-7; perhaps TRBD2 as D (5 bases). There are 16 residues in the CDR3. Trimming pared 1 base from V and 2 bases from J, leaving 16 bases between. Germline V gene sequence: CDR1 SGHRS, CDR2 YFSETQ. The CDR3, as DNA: TGCGCCAGCAGCTTGTTCCCCGGAGCGGAGACCTACGAGCAGTACTTC. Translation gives CASSLFPGAETYEQYF.

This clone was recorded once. The CDR3 loop reads CASSEGAGKTYEQYF. In nucleotides, the CDR3 is TGTGCCAGCTCGGAGGGAGCGGGAAAAACCTACGAGCAGTACTTC. This chain links TRBV18 with TRBJ2-7; 7 positions match TRBD2. CDR3 length: 15 residues. V shed 6 bases, J shed 2 bases, and the junction held 10 bases outside the gene matches. From germline, CDR1 is KGHSH and CDR2 LQKENI.

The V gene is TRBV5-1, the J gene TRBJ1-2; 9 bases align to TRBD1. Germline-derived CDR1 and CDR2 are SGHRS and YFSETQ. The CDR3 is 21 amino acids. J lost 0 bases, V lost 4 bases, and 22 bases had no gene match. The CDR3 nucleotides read TGCGCCAGCAGCCCTAACACCTTCTTGGGACAGGGTGGCCCCGCTAACTATGGCTACACCTTC. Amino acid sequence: CASSPNTFLGQGGPANYGYTF.

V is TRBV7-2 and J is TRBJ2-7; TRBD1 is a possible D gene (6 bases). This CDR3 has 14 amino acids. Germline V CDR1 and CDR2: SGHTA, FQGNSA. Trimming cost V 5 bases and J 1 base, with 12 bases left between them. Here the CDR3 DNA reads TGTGCCAGCAGCCTACTGACAGGTTCCTACGAGCAGTACTTC. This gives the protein CASSLLTGSYEQYF.